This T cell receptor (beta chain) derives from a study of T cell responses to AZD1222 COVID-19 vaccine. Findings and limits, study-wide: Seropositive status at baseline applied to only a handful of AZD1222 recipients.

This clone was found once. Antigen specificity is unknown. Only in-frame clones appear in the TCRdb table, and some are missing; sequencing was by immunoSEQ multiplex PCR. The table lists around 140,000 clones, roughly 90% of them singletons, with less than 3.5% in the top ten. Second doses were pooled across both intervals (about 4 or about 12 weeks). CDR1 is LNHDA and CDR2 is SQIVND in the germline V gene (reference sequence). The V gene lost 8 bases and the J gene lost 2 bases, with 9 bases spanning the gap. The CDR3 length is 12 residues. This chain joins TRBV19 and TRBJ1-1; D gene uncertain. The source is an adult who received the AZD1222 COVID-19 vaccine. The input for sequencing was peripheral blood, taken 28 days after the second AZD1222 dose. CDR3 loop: CASRTGNTEAFF. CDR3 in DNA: TGTGCCAGTCGGACGGGAAACACTGAAGCTTTCTTT. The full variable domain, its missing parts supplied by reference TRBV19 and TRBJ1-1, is DGGITQSPKYLFRKEGQNVTLSCEQNLNHDAMYWYRQDPGQGLRLIYYSQIVNDFQKGDIAEGYSVSREKKESFPLTVTSAQKNPTAFYLCASRTGNTEAFFGQGTRLTVV.